Listed below are T cell receptor beta chains from one sample, sequenced in a study of CD8+ T cells in alopecia areata. Assay: immunoSEQ multiplex PCR; the TCRdb copy retains only in-frame clones and omits some. The sample lists over 100,000 clones; 49% were seen once. Sequencing used CD8+ T cells sorted from blood, obtained at week 0. These receptors all stem from a human donor with alopecia areata. Each CDR3 is given with its conserved first and last residue. D genes are given only for firm matches. Expanded clones get a size class; other rows say once, few or many, or leave the size out.

v_call: TRBV9
j_call: TRBJ2-1
d_call: .
clone_size: .
cdr3_aa: CASSPRGRPNEQFF
cdr3_nt: TGTGCCAGCAGCCCCCGGGGCCGGCCCAATGAGCAGTTCTTC

v_call: TRBV13
j_call: TRBJ2-1
d_call: .
clone_size: .
cdr3_aa: CASALGGPREQFF
cdr3_nt: TGTGCCAGCGCCCTGGGGGGGCCGCGTGAGCAGTTCTTC

v_call: TRBV7-3
j_call: TRBJ2-5
d_call: TRBD1
clone_size: .
cdr3_aa: CASSLRDRGEETQYF
cdr3_nt: TGTGCCAGCAGCTTGAGGGACAGGGGTGAGGAGACCCAGTACTTC

v_call: TRBV13
j_call: TRBJ2-7
d_call: TRBD2
clone_size: few
cdr3_aa: CASSSSGDKPFEQYF
cdr3_nt: TGTGCCAGCAGCTCTAGCGGGGACAAACCTTTCGAGCAGTACTTC

v_call: TRBV11-2
j_call: TRBJ2-1
d_call: .
clone_size: few
cdr3_aa: CASSLDRIEQFF
cdr3_nt: TGTGCCAGCAGCTTAGATCGGATTGAGCAGTTCTTC

v_call: TRBV4-2
j_call: TRBJ2-5
d_call: .
clone_size: .
cdr3_aa: CASSQDPGHAEGETQYF
cdr3_nt: TGTGCCAGCAGCCAAGATCCGGGACACGCCGAGGGAGAGACCCAGTACTTC

v_call: TRBV6-5
j_call: TRBJ1-2
d_call: .
clone_size: .
cdr3_aa: CASSPSGTPDGYTF
cdr3_nt: TGTGCCAGCAGTCCATCCGGGACCCCGGATGGCTACACCTTC

v_call: TRBV30
j_call: TRBJ1-1
d_call: .
clone_size: .
cdr3_aa: CAQAPGIMNTEAFF
cdr3_nt: TGTGCCCAAGCACCGGGGATAATGAACACTGAAGCTTTCTTT

v_call: TRBV10-1
j_call: TRBJ2-1
d_call: .
clone_size: few
cdr3_aa: CASTPLPGDEQFF
cdr3_nt: TGCGCCAGCACTCCCCTCCCGGGCGATGAGCAGTTCTTC

v_call: TRBV13
j_call: TRBJ2-7
d_call: .
clone_size: few
cdr3_aa: CASSSSEGTSYEQYF
cdr3_nt: TGTGCCAGCAGCTCCAGCGAAGGCACCTCCTACGAGCAGTACTTC

v_call: TRBV7-9
j_call: TRBJ2-5
d_call: .
clone_size: .
cdr3_aa: CASTLTGTKETQYF
cdr3_nt: TGTGCCAGCACCTTGACAGGGACTAAAGAGACCCAGTACTTC

v_call: TRBV13
j_call: TRBJ1-4
d_call: TRBD1
clone_size: few
cdr3_aa: CASSFDRGGEKLFF
cdr3_nt: TGTGCCAGCAGCTTTGACAGGGGAGGCGAAAAACTGTTTTTT

v_call: TRBV7-8
j_call: TRBJ2-1
d_call: .
clone_size: .
cdr3_aa: CASSLVRYNEQFF
cdr3_nt: TGTGCCAGCAGCTTAGTGCGGTACAATGAGCAGTTCTTC

v_call: TRBV27
j_call: TRBJ2-1
d_call: TRBD1
clone_size: few
cdr3_aa: CASSLNLPGRGWDYNEQFF
cdr3_nt: TGTGCCAGCAGTTTAAATCTTCCTGGCAGGGGGTGGGATTACAATGAGCAGTTCTTC

v_call: TRBV13
j_call: TRBJ1-6
d_call: TRBD1
clone_size: few
cdr3_aa: CASSQTGTGYNSPLHF
cdr3_nt: TGTGCCAGCAGTCAGACCGGGACAGGGTATAATTCACCCCTCCACTTT

v_call: TRBV19
j_call: TRBJ1-4
d_call: .
clone_size: many
cdr3_aa: CASMRAWDEKLFF
cdr3_nt: TGTGCCAGTATGCGGGCTTGGGATGAAAAACTGTTTTTT

v_call: TRBV2
j_call: TRBJ1-5
d_call: .
clone_size: .
cdr3_aa: CASSASTSNQPQHF
cdr3_nt: TGTGCCAGCAGTGCAAGTACTAGCAATCAGCCCCAGCATTTT

v_call: TRBV5-4
j_call: TRBJ1-2
d_call: TRBD1
clone_size: .
cdr3_aa: CASSFQGANYGYTF
cdr3_nt: TGTGCCAGCAGCTTTCAGGGGGCTAACTATGGCTACACCTTC

v_call: TRBV7-9
j_call: TRBJ2-1
d_call: .
clone_size: few
cdr3_aa: CASSLQGPYNEQFF
cdr3_nt: TGTGCCAGCAGCCTACAGGGTCCCTACAATGAGCAGTTCTTC

v_call: TRBV11-2
j_call: TRBJ2-2
d_call: .
clone_size: .
cdr3_aa: CASSLGPHTGELFF
cdr3_nt: TGTGCCAGCAGCTTAGGGCCCCATACCGGGGAGCTGTTTTTT

v_call: TRBV13
j_call: TRBJ2-7
d_call: .
clone_size: .
cdr3_aa: CASSQGHPYEQYF
cdr3_nt: TGTGCCAGCAGCCAGGGCCACCCGTACGAGCAGTACTTC

v_call: TRBV6-5
j_call: TRBJ2-3
d_call: TRBD2
clone_size: .
cdr3_aa: CASSYSFTGGRDTQYF
cdr3_nt: TGTGCCAGCAGTTACTCGTTTACGGGGGGGAGAGATACGCAGTATTTT

v_call: TRBV4-1
j_call: TRBJ1-1
d_call: .
clone_size: .
cdr3_aa: CASSQDAGMNTEAFF
cdr3_nt: TGCGCCAGCAGCCAAGATGCAGGGATGAACACTGAAGCTTTCTTT

v_call: TRBV30
j_call: TRBJ1-1
d_call: TRBD1
clone_size: .
cdr3_aa: CAWNQGEATEAFF
cdr3_nt: TGTGCCTGGAATCAGGGGGAGGCCACTGAAGCTTTCTTT

v_call: TRBV19
j_call: TRBJ2-1
d_call: .
clone_size: .
cdr3_aa: CASSGGATNEQFF
cdr3_nt: TGTGCCAGTAGTGGGGGGGCCACGAATGAGCAGTTCTTC

v_call: TRBV29-1
j_call: TRBJ2-2
d_call: .
clone_size: .
cdr3_aa: CSVYGFSDTNTGELFF
cdr3_nt: TGCAGCGTTTATGGTTTCTCGGACACGAACACCGGGGAGCTGTTTTTT

v_call: TRBV4-3
j_call: TRBJ2-5
d_call: .
clone_size: .
cdr3_aa: CASSQETQYF
cdr3_nt: TGCGCCAGCAGCCAAGAGACCCAGTACTTC

v_call: TRBV27
j_call: TRBJ1-6
d_call: TRBD1
clone_size: .
cdr3_aa: CASSDRGGGSSPLHF
cdr3_nt: TGTGCCAGCAGTGACAGGGGCGGGGGGTCTTCACCCCTCCACTTT

v_call: TRBV6-5
j_call: TRBJ2-1
d_call: TRBD1
clone_size: few
cdr3_aa: CASSYSPDRGHEQFF
cdr3_nt: TGTGCCAGCAGTTACTCTCCGGACAGGGGGCATGAGCAGTTCTTC

v_call: TRBV7-9
j_call: TRBJ1-1
d_call: TRBD1
clone_size: .
cdr3_aa: CASSPQGARGTEAFF
cdr3_nt: TGTGCCAGCAGCCCTCAGGGGGCGCGGGGCACTGAAGCTTTCTTT

v_call: TRBV5-1
j_call: TRBJ2-3
d_call: .
clone_size: .
cdr3_aa: CASSPFVDPRVGTDTQYF
cdr3_nt: TGCGCCAGCAGCCCTTTCGTGGACCCAAGGGTTGGCACAGATACGCAGTATTTT

v_call: TRBV4-1
j_call: TRBJ2-7
d_call: .
clone_size: .
cdr3_aa: CASSQTGDSYEQYF
cdr3_nt: TGCGCCAGCAGCCAGACAGGCGACTCCTACGAGCAGTACTTC

v_call: TRBV15
j_call: TRBJ2-7
d_call: .
clone_size: .
cdr3_aa: CATSRDARPYEQYF
cdr3_nt: TGTGCCACCAGCAGAGATGCACGGCCCTACGAGCAGTACTTC

v_call: TRBV4-1
j_call: TRBJ2-3
d_call: .
clone_size: .
cdr3_aa: CASSQSLRGGADTQYF
cdr3_nt: TGCGCCAGCAGCCAATCCCTCCGAGGAGGGGCAGATACGCAGTATTTT

v_call: TRBV6-5
j_call: TRBJ2-7
d_call: .
clone_size: .
cdr3_aa: CASKDGSYEQYF
cdr3_nt: TGTGCCAGCAAGGACGGATCCTACGAGCAGTACTTC

v_call: TRBV5-6
j_call: TRBJ2-1
d_call: TRBD2
clone_size: .
cdr3_aa: CASSHRLARYNEQFF
cdr3_nt: TGTGCCAGCAGCCATCGACTAGCAAGGTACAATGAGCAGTTCTTC

v_call: TRBV6-5
j_call: TRBJ1-4
d_call: .
clone_size: .
cdr3_aa: CASSYSQGGEKLFF
cdr3_nt: TGTGCCAGCAGTTACAGCCAGGGCGGTGAAAAACTGTTTTTT

v_call: TRBV11-1
j_call: TRBJ1-3
d_call: TRBD1
clone_size: .
cdr3_aa: CASSRRDSDGNTIYF
cdr3_nt: TGTGCCAGCAGCCGACGGGACAGTGATGGAAACACCATATATTTT

v_call: TRBV9
j_call: TRBJ1-4
d_call: TRBD1
clone_size: .
cdr3_aa: CASSDGQENEKLFF
cdr3_nt: TGTGCCAGCAGCGACGGACAGGAGAATGAAAAACTGTTTTTT

v_call: TRBV30
j_call: TRBJ2-3
d_call: TRBD2
clone_size: .
cdr3_aa: CAWPLGLAAISTDTQYF
cdr3_nt: TGTGCCTGGCCCTTGGGGCTAGCGGCAATTAGCACAGATACGCAGTATTTT

v_call: TRBV4-2
j_call: TRBJ1-1
d_call: .
clone_size: medium-sized
cdr3_aa: CASTRDFPYRTEAFF
cdr3_nt: TGTGCCAGCACGAGGGACTTCCCTTATAGGACTGAAGCTTTCTTT